These 6 T cell receptor beta chains share one sample of origin, sequenced in a study of CD8 T cells in Susac syndrome. RNA was extracted with the RNeasy kit, and a quantity of 0.5 to 1 ug was reverse transcribed using random hexamers. TCRdb called the immunoSEQ multiplex PCR reads again in MiXCR, with one record for every CDR3 protein. Among approximately 190,000 distinct CDR3 sequences, approximately 94% were seen once, and the ten largest hold 0.098%. The sequenced material came from CD4+ T cells from PBMCs. All receptors derive from a human donor with Susac syndrome.

The chain joins TRBV28 to TRBJ2-7; TRBD2 might be the D (7 bases). The germline V gene encodes CDR1 MDHEN and CDR2 SYDVKM. The CDR3 consists of 15 residues. The V gene lost 7 bases and the J gene lost 1 base, with 17 bases spanning the gap. The chain's CDR3 is CASTAGGQPSYEQYF. Written as DNA, the CDR3 is TGTGCCAGCACCGCCGGGGGGCAGCCTTCCTACGAGCAGTACTTC.

The V gene is TRBV5-1, the J gene TRBJ2-7; 9 bases agree with TRBD2. The V and J ends lost 1 base and 3 bases, in that order; junction bases with no gene match: 5. Germline loops: CDR1 SGHRS, CDR2 YFSETQ. The CDR3 spans 15 residues. The CDR3: CASSLLAGELYEQYF. DNA of the CDR3: TGCGCCAGCAGCTTGTTAGCGGGGGAACTCTACGAGCAGTACTTC.

In the case of this clonotype: One end of the junction is discordant with germline, which a read error may explain. The genes are TRBV7-2 and TRBJ2-5, with a possible D match to TRBD2 (5 bases). From germline, CDR1 is SGHTA and CDR2 FQGNSA. The CDR3 runs to 13 residues. The CDR3 sequence: CASSSLRGEAQYF. In DNA form, the CDR3 reads TGTGCCAGCAGCTCGCTCCGGGGAGAGGCCCAGTACTTC.

This clonotype was detected only once. The V gene is TRBV9, the J gene TRBJ2-7; TRBD2 aligns across 10 bases. The germline gives CDR1 SGDLS, CDR2 YYNGEE. This CDR3 region has 15 residues. The trim removed 0 bases at V and 3 bases at J, leaving 3 bases unmatched. CDR3 nucleotide sequence: TGTGCCAGCAGCGTAGGGCTAGCGGGGGACTACGAGCAGTACTTC. This translates into CASSVGLAGDYEQYF.

V and J are TRBV24-1 and TRBJ2-5; the D call may be TRBD1 or TRBD2 (5 bases each). Germline-derived CDR1 and CDR2 are KGHDR and SFDVKD. The CDR3 is 17 amino acids. With 0 bases removed from V and 2 bases from J, the gap between germline ends came to 15 bases. The CDR3 sequence is CATSDLLGVGGQETQYF. Here the CDR3 DNA reads TGTGCCACCAGTGATTTGCTGGGGGTCGGTGGGCAAGAGACCCAGTACTTC.

The chain uses TRBV4-3 and TRBJ1-1; 10 nucleotides align to TRBD1. The germline gives CDR1 LGHNA, CDR2 YSLEER. The ends lost 1 base at V and 4 bases at J; junction bases unmatched: 6. This CDR3 is 16 amino acids long. The CDR3 sequence: CASSQGDRGRLTEAFF. The CDR3 nucleotides are TGCGCCAGCAGCCAAGGAGACAGGGGGCGCCTCACTGAAGCTTTCTTT.